Below are 17 T cell receptor beta chains sequenced from a single sample in a study of OX40 agonist ivuxolimab in advanced cancers. Profiled with immunoSEQ multiplex PCR; TCRdb holds only in-frame clones, not every one. The sample records roughly 82,000 clones, 70% to 90% being singletons. Here the sequenced sample was CD4+ or CD8+ T cells sorted from blood, taken in a trial of the OX40 agonist ivuxolimab. The receptors come from an adult with an advanced solid tumor such as melanoma, head and neck, liver or kidney cancer.

The chain is built from TRBV4-1 and TRBJ1-4; possibly TRBD1 for D (5 bases). Looked up from germline, CDR1 is MGHRA and CDR2 is YSYEKL. Trimming left V 7 bases short and J 0 bases short, with 15 bases between. This CDR3 contains 16 residues. The CDR3 loop is CASTPGGGSTNEKLFF. CDR3 nucleotides: TGCGCCAGCACCCCGGGGGGGGGATCAACTAATGAAAAACTGTTTTTT.

This clone was found once. This chain connects TRBV5-1 to TRBJ2-7, with TRBD2 matching over 9 bases. V was pared by 4 bases and J by 3 bases, with 8 bases of the junction left unmatched. This CDR3 is 15 amino acids long. Germline CDR1 is SGHRS and CDR2 is YFSETQ. The CDR3 sequence: CASSPALAGYYEQYF. Here the CDR3 DNA reads TGCGCCAGCAGCCCCGCCCTAGCGGGGTACTACGAGCAGTACTTC.

This clone has only one observation. The gene calls are TRBV19 and TRBJ1-3; D gene ambiguous. The CDR3 totals 14 residues. Trimming took off 7 bases at V and 4 bases at J, with 14 bases between the two ends. Germline CDR1 is LNHDA and CDR2 is SQIVND (reference sequence). As DNA, the CDR3 is TGTGCCAGTAACGTCTATGGGAGAGGAAACACCATATATTTT. Its translation: CASNVYGRGNTIYF.

The gene calls are TRBV7-6 and TRBJ1-3, with 7 bases that match TRBD1. The junction had 15 bases not matched to a gene; V was cut back by 5 bases and J by 8 bases. This CDR3 has 16 residues. Germline CDR1 reads SGHVS; CDR2 reads FNYEAQ. The CDR3 protein is CASSPLDRDPPDTIYF. Written as DNA, the CDR3 is TGTGCCAGCAGCCCCCTCGACAGGGACCCACCCGACACCATATATTTT. Variable domain in full (rest from reference TRBV7-6 and TRBJ1-3): GAGVSQSPRYKVTKRGQDVALRCDPISGHVSLYWYRQALGQGPEFLTYFNYEAQQDKSGLPNDRFSAERPEGSISTLTIQRTEQRDSAMYRCASSPLDRDPPDTIYFGEGSWLTVV.

V usage is TRBV5-1 and J usage is TRBJ2-1; TRBD2 aligns across 12 bases. This CDR3 spans 20 amino acids. The junction had 16 bases not matched to a gene; V was cut back by 3 bases and J by 3 bases. Germline assignment: CDR1 SGHRS and CDR2 YFSETQ. The CDR3 region is CASSWYPAGMTSGSYNEQFF. The CDR3 DNA is TGCGCCAGCAGCTGGTACCCTGCCGGAATGACTAGCGGGAGCTACAATGAGCAGTTCTTC.

The chain carries TRBV27 and TRBJ1-6, with D uncertain. This CDR3 is 13 amino acids long. V was pared by 3 bases and J by 11 bases, with 11 bases between. Germline V lookup: CDR1 MNHEY, CDR2 SMNVEV (reference sequence). The CDR3 protein is CASSFRGETPLHF. The DNA for the CDR3 is TGTGCCAGCAGTTTTCGCGGAGAGACACCCCTCCACTTT.

This rearrangement joins TRBV7-3 to TRBJ2-5; 9 bases agree with TRBD2. Germline V gives CDR1 SGHTA, CDR2 FQGTGA. Trimming removed 2 bases from V and 5 bases from J; junction bases left unmatched: 6. The CDR3 sequence is 15 residues long. The CDR3 DNA sequence: TGTGCCAGCAGCTTAGTAGCGGGAGCGACGGAGACCCAGTACTTC. Protein sequence: CASSLVAGATETQYF.

This chain links TRBV11-3 with TRBJ2-1, with 12 bases that match TRBD2. Germline V gene lookup returns CDR1 SGHNT and CDR2 YENEEA. This CDR3 comprises 16 residues. The J segment lost 2 bases and the V segment lost 4 bases, leaving 3 bases of the junction unmatched. Here the CDR3 reads CASSSSGGAAYNEQFF. CDR3 nucleotides: TGTGCCAGCAGCTCTAGCGGGGGGGCCGCCTACAATGAGCAGTTCTTC.

The V call is TRBV6-5, the J call TRBJ2-5, with a tentative D call TRBD1 (6 bases). This CDR3 has 15 residues. Germline lookup yields CDR1 MNHEY and CDR2 SVGAGI. V dropped 2 bases and J dropped 5 bases, with 15 bases sitting between them. In DNA form, the CDR3 reads TGTGCCAGCAGTTACGCCAGGGGTCGTCGGGAGACCCAGTACTTC. The encoded protein is CASSYARGRRETQYF.

For the CDR3, the DNA is TGCGCCAGCAGCCAAGTACTAGGGTTTGGTGAAAAACTGTTTTTT. This translates into CASSQVLGFGEKLFF. V gene TRBV4-1 combines with J gene TRBJ1-4; D not resolved. Germline CDR1 MGHRA, CDR2 YSYEKL. The CDR3 has 15 amino acids. Deletions cut 1 base from V and 7 bases from J, with 13 bases between.

This rearrangement joins TRBV29-1 to TRBJ2-1; 7 nucleotides agree with TRBD1. The CDR3 is made up of 14 amino acids. V gave up 6 bases and J gave up 12 bases; unmatched junction bases: 17. CDR1 SQVTM and CDR2 ANQGSEA come from the germline V gene. The CDR3 region is CSVDGQAAYNRQFF. The CDR3, as DNA: TGCAGCGTCGATGGACAGGCCGCATACAATAGGCAGTTCTTC.

This CDR3 reads CASSQDRDAQETQYF. CDR3 in DNA: TGTGCCAGCAGCCAAGATCGGGACGCCCAAGAGACCCAGTACTTC. This chain links TRBV14 with TRBJ2-5, with D possibly called TRBD1 or TRBD2 (5 bases each). Germline loops: CDR1 SGHDN, CDR2 FVKESK. V lost 0 bases and J lost 1, with 9 bases in between. The CDR3 has 15 residues.

The CDR3 DNA reads as TGTGCCAGCAGTGATTGGGGGGAAGAGACCCAGTACTTC. Encoded protein: CASSDWGEETQYF. The chain is built from TRBV6-1 and TRBJ2-5; a weak D match, TRBD2 (6 bases). Trimming shortened V by 3 bases and J by 3 bases, and 8 bases separated the two germline ends. Germline V CDR1 and CDR2: MNHNS, SASEGT. CDR3 size: 13 residues.

The chain is built from TRBV27 and TRBJ2-4; a possible D gene is TRBD1 (6 bases). Trimming pared 5 bases from V and 9 bases from J, leaving 17 bases between. The CDR3 spans 14 residues. The germline gives CDR1 MNHEY, CDR2 SMNVEV (reference sequence). The CDR3 DNA reads as TGTGCCAGCAGTCTTGGGCAGGGGTGGGGCATTCAGTACTTC. Translating it yields CASSLGQGWGIQYF.

This clone was seen just once. The rearrangement uses TRBV20-1 and TRBJ1-2; D is ambiguous. The CDR3 consists of 11 residues. From germline, CDR1 is DFQATT and CDR2 SNEGSKA (reference sequence). CDR3 in amino acids: CSPPSNYGYTF. The CDR3, as DNA: TGCAGCCCTCCTTCTAACTATGGCTACACCTTC.

V gene TRBV5-1 combines with J gene TRBJ2-5; D possibly matches TRBD1 or TRBD2 (5 bases each). The CDR3 spans 17 residues. V lost 1 base and J 1 base, leaving 17 bases between the germline ends. Germline V CDR1 and CDR2: SGHRS, YFSETQ. Written as DNA, the CDR3 is TGCGCCAGCAGCTTGTTGGGGGTGATGGCGACCCAAGAGACCCAGTACTTC. Encoded protein: CASSLLGVMATQETQYF.

The chain combines TRBV6-1 with TRBJ2-7; no definite D call. This CDR3 has 12 residues. Germline lookup yields CDR1 MNHNS and CDR2 SASEGT. Trimming shortened V by 2 bases and J by 3 bases, and 5 bases separated the two germline ends. The CDR3 loop reads CASSEHGYEQYF. In DNA form, the CDR3 reads TGTGCCAGCAGTGAACACGGCTACGAGCAGTACTTC.